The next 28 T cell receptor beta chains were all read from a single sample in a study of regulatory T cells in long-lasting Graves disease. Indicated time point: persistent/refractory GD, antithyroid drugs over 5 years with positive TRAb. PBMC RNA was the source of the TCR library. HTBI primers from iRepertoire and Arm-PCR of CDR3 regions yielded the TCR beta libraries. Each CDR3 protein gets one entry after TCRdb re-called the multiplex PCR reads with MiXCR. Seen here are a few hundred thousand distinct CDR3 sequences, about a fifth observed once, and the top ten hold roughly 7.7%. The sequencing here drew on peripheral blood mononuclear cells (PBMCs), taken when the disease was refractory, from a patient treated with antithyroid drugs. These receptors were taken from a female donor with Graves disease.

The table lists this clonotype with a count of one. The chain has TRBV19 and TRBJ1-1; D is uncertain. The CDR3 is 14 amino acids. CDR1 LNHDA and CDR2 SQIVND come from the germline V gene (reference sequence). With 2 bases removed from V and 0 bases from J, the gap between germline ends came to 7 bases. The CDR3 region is CASSITAMNTEAFF. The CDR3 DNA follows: TGTGCCAGTAGTATAACAGCCATGAACACTGAAGCTTTCTTT.

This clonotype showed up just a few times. CDR3 sequence (DNA): TGTGCCAGTAGTATGAATGGACTATTCACTGGGGCCAACGTCCTGACTTTC. Its protein is CASSMNGLFTGANVLTF. This sequence joins TRBV19 and TRBJ2-6; TRBD2 might be the D (6 bases). V lost 3 bases and J lost 2, with 14 bases in between. The CDR3 is made up of 17 amino acids. The V gene's germline CDR1 is LNHDA and CDR2 SQIVND (reference sequence).

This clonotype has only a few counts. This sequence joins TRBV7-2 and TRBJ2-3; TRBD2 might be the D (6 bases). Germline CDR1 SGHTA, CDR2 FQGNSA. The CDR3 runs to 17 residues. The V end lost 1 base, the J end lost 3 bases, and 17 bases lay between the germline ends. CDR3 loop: CASSLDAVTRGTDTQYF. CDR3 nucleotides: TGTGCCAGCAGCTTAGACGCTGTGACTAGGGGTACAGATACGCAGTATTTT.

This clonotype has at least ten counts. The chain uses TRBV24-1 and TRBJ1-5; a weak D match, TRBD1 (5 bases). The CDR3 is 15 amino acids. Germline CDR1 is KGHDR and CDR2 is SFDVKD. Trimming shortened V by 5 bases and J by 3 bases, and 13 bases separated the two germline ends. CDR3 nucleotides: TGTGCCACCAGTGCACCTGGGGGGAACAATCAGCCCCAGCATTTT. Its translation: CATSAPGGNNQPQHF.

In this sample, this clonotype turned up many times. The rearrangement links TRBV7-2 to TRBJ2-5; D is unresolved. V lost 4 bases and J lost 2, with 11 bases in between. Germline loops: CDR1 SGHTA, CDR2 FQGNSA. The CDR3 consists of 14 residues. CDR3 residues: CASSSAPRQETQYF. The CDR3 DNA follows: TGTGCCAGCAGCTCCGCTCCCCGACAAGAGACCCAGTACTTC.

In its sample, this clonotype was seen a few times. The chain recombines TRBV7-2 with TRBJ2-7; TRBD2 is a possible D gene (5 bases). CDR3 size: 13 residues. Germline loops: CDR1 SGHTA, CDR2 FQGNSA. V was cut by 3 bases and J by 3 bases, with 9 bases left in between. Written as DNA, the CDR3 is TGTGCCAGCAGCTTCGGACTTTTCTACGAGCAGTACTTC. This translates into CASSFGLFYEQYF.

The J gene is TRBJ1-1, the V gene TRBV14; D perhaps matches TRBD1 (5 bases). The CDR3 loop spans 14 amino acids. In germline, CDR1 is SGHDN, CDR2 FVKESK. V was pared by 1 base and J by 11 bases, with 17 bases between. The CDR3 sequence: CASSQAGGANRAFF. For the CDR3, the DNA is TGTGCCAGCAGCCAAGCCGGAGGGGCCAACCGGGCTTTCTTT.

DNA for the CDR3: TGCGCCAGCAGCCCGGCGGGACTACCACTCCCGGAGCTGTTTTTT. This translates into CASSPAGLPLPELFF. V is TRBV5-1 and J is TRBJ2-2; TRBD2 matches 7 bases. CDR3 length: 15 residues. CDR1 and CDR2 from the germline V gene are SGHRS and YFSETQ. Trimming took 4 bases from V and 10 from J; bases not matched to a gene: 13.

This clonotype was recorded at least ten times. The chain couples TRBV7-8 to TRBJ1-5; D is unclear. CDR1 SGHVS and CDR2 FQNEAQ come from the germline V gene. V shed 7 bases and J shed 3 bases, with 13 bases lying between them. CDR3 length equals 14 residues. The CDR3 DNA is TGTGCCAGCAACCCCGGTGGGCCCAATCAGCCCCAGCATTTT. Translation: CASNPGGPNQPQHF.

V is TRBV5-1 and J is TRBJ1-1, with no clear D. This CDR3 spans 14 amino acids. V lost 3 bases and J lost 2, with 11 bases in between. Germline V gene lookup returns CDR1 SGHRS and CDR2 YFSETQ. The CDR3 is CASSYVGLNTEAFF. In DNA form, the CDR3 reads TGCGCCAGCAGCTACGTTGGATTAAACACTGAAGCTTTCTTT.

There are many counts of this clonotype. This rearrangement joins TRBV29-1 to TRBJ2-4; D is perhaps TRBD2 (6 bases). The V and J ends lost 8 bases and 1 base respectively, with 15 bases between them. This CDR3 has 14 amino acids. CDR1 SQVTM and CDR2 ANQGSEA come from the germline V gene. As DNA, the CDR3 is TGCAGCTATTCCGGGGGTGGTGCCAAAAACATTCAGTACTTC. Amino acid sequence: CSYSGGGAKNIQYF.

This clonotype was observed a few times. CDR3 nucleotides: TGTGCCAGCTCTTATTCCATCTACGAGCAGTACTTC. Encoded protein: CASSYSIYEQYF. This rearrangement joins TRBV28 to TRBJ2-7, with D hard to call. The length of the CDR3 is 12 residues. The V and J ends lost 8 bases and 3 bases respectively, with 11 bases between them. Germline assignment: CDR1 MDHEN and CDR2 SYDVKM.

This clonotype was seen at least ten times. The CDR3 nucleotides read TGTGCCAGCAGTTTGTGGGGAAACGAGCAGTACTTC. Translated: CASSLWGNEQYF. This chain joins TRBV28 and TRBJ2-7; D not resolved. This CDR3 spans 12 amino acids. The germline V gene has CDR1 MDHEN and CDR2 SYDVKM. The ends were cut back, 3 bases at V and 5 bases at J, with 8 bases in the middle.

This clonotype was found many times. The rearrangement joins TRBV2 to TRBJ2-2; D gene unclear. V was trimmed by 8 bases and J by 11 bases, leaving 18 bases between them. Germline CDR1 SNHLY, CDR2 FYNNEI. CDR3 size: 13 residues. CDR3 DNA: TGTGCCAGCGGTCCGTCACAGCGCCGTGAGCTGTTTTTT. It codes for CASGPSQRRELFF.

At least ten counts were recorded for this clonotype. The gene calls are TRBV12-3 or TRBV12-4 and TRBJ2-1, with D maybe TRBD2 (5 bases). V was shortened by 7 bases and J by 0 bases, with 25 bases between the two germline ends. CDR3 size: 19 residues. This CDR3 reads CASTKPSSPTGSSYNEQFF. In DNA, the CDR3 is TGTGCCAGCACTAAGCCCTCCTCCCCTACGGGAAGCTCCTACAATGAGCAGTTCTTC.

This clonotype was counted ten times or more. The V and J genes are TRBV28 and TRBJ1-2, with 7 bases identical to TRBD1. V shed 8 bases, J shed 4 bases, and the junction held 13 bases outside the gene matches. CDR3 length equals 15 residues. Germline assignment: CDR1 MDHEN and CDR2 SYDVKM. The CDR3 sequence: CASVPPSRDSYGYTF. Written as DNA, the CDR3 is TGTGCCAGCGTCCCTCCTAGCCGGGACAGCTATGGCTACACCTTC.

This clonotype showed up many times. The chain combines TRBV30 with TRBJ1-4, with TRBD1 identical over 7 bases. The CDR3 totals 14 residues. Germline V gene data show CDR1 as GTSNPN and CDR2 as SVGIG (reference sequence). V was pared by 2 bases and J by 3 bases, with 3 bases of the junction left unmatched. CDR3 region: CAWSRGQPNEKLFF. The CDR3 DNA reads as TGTGCCTGGAGTAGGGGACAGCCTAATGAAAAACTGTTTTTT.

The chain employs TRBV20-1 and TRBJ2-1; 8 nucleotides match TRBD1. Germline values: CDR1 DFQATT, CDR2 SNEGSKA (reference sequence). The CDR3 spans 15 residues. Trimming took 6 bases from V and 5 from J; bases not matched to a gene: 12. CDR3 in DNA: TGCAGTGCGCCGCTGGTGGGACAGGCGAACAATGAGCAGTTCTTC. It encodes CSAPLVGQANNEQFF.

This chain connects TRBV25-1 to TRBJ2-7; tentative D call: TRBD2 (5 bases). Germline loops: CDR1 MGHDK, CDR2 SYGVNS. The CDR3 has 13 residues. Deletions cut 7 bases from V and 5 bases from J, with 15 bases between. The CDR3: CASTREGFDEQYF. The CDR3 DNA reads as TGTGCCAGCACCCGGGAAGGGTTTGACGAGCAGTACTTC.

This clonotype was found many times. The CDR3 region has the DNA TGTGCCAGCAGTGAGGGGAGACAGGGATGGAGCAATCAGCCCCAGCATTTT. The encoded protein is CASSEGRQGWSNQPQHF. This rearrangement joins TRBV6-1 to TRBJ1-5; 7 nucleotides agree with TRBD1. The CDR3 sequence is 17 residues long. Germline assignment: CDR1 MNHNS and CDR2 SASEGT. J was trimmed by 1 base and V by 3 bases; bases with no gene match: 9.

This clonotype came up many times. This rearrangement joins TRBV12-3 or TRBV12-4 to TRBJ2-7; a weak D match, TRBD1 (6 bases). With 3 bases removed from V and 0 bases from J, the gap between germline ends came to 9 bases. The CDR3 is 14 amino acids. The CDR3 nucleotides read TGTGCCAGCAGTTTTGGGGGCGGCTCCTACGAGCAGTACTTC. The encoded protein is CASSFGGGSYEQYF.

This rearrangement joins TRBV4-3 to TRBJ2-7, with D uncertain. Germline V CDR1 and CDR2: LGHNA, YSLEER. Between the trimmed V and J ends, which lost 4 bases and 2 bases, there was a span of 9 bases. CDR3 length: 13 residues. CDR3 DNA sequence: TGCGCCAGCAGCCCCAATTCCGCCTACGAGCAGTACTTC. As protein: CASSPNSAYEQYF.

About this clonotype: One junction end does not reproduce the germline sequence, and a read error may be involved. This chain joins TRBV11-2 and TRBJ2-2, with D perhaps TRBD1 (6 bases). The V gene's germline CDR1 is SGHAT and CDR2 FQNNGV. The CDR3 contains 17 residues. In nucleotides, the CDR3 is TGTGCCAGCAGCCTTCTCAGGGGCCCCGCGAACACCGGGGAGCTGTCTTTT. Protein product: CASSLLRGPANTGELSF.

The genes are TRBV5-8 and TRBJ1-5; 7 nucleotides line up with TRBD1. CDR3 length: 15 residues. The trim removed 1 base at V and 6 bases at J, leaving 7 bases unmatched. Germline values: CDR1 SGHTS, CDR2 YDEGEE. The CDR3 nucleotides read TGTGCCAGCAGCTTGAACAGGGGAAGCGGTCAGCCCCAGCATTTT. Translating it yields CASSLNRGSGQPQHF.

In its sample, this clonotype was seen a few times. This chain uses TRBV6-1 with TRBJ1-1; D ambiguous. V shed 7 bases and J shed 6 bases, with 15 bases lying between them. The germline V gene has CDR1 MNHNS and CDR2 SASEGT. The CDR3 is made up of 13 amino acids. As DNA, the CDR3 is TGTGCCAGCAACGGACGGTTAGGGCCTGAAGCTTTCTTT. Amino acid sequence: CASNGRLGPEAFF.

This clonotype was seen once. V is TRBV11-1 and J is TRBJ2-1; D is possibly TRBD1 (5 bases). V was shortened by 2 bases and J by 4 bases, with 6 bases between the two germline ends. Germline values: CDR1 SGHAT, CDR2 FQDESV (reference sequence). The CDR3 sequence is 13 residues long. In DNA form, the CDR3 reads TGTGCCAGCAGCTTAAACAGGTACAATGAGCAGTTCTTC. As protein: CASSLNRYNEQFF.

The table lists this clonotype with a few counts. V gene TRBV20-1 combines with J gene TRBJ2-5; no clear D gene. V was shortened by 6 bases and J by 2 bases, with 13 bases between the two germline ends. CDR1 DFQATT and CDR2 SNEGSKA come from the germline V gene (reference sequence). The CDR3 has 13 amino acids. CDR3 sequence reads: CSAVVQIQETQYF. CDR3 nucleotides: TGCAGTGCCGTAGTACAGATTCAAGAGACCCAGTACTTC.

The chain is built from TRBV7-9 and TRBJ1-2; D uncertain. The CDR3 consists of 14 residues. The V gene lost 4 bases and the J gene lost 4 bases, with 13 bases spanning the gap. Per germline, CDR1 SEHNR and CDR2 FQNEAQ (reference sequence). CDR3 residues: CASSWTDPAYGYTF. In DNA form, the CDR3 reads TGTGCCAGCAGCTGGACCGATCCGGCCTATGGCTACACCTTC.